This T cell receptor beta chain was sequenced during a study of blood T cell repertoires in COVID-19. Study as a whole: T cells, B-cell-depleted T cells, or PBMCs provided the cDNA or gDNA that served as material.

Symptom resolution, clearance, or two negative PCRs marked donors in Cohort 3 as recovered. Produced via immunoSEQ multiplex PCR; TCRdb's table is partial and in-frame only. The data contain some 270,000 clones, 89% of them singletons. The V gene's germline CDR1 is SGHTA and CDR2 FQGTGA. This CDR3 region has 14 residues. V was shortened by 4 bases and J by 10 bases, with 19 bases between the two germline ends. The chain is built from TRBV7-3 and TRBJ1-1, with a weak D call TRBD1 (6 bases). The sequencing input was PBMCs or T cells enriched from blood (not recorded which). This clonotype was sampled from a woman aged 60-75 years who had recovered from COVID-19. CDR3 amino acids: CASSSAGGGRGAFF. The CDR3 DNA sequence: TGTGCCAGCAGCTCCGCGGGGGGGGGCCGCGGAGCTTTCTTT.